This T cell receptor (beta chain) was documented in a study of neurological immune-mediated disorders. This clonotype was recorded many times. TCRdb passed the 5' RACE reads through MiXCR, listing each CDR3 protein once. The profile covers more than 25,000 distinct CDR3 sequences, with roughly 25% appearing a single time and roughly 27% taken by the ten largest. CDR1 and CDR2 from the germline V gene are DFQATT and SNEGSKA (reference sequence). Trimming removed 6 bases from V and 1 base from J, with 7 bases in between. The CDR3 contains 11 residues. Sorted libraries came from about a million CD4+ or CD8+ T cells.

This rearrangement joins TRBV20-1 to TRBJ2-7; D remains unclear. Sequencing was done on a sample of CD4+ T cells from blood. The receptor comes from a man aged 50 to 59 with HTLV-1-associated myelopathy (HAM/TSP). Here the CDR3 DNA reads TGCAGTGCCTCGGGTTCCTACGAGCAGTACTTC. Protein: CSASGSYEQYF.